A selection of T cell receptor beta chains follows, all from one sample in a study of response to subunit inactivated influenza vaccine. One entry per CDR3 protein, called by TCRdb with MiXCR from the RT-PCR reads. The sample contains around 200,000 distinct CDR3 sequences, around 9% of which appear only once. The sequences come from non-naive T cells sorted from PBMCs, collected on the day of vaccination. All receptors derive from a man aged 45-65 years who received an inactivated influenza vaccine. Both conserved end residues are part of each CDR3.

V: TRBV5-1; J: TRBJ2-1; CDR3: CASSQGQEYNEQFF
V: TRBV24-1; J: TRBJ2-1; CDR3: CATSDLTRGPEQFF
V: TRBV7-8; J: TRBJ2-3; CDR3: CASSLASGAGLDTQYF
V: TRBV9; J: TRBJ2-2; CDR3: CASSVSNGVSIGELFF
V: TRBV7-9; J: TRBJ1-2; CDR3: CASSLGTGNGYTF
V: TRBV7-2; J: TRBJ1-1; CDR3: CASSPREFPTEAFF
V: TRBV27; J: TRBJ2-7; CDR3: CASSLQGATYEQYF
V: TRBV28; J: TRBJ1-1; CDR3: CASSLEGSLEAFF
V: TRBV3-1; J: TRBJ1-2; CDR3: CASSQSGLKDGGYTF
V: TRBV10-3; J: TRBJ2-1; CDR3: CAISVNSYNEQFF
V: TRBV20-1; J: TRBJ2-5; CDR3: CSATGQAGREETQYF
V: TRBV28; J: TRBJ1-2; CDR3: CASSLEYRAGRRVNYGYTF
V: TRBV6-2/TRBV6-3; J: TRBJ1-5; CDR3: CASRKGGQPQHF
V: TRBV28; J: TRBJ1-1; CDR3: CASSLVGTAEAFF
V: TRBV7-7; J: TRBJ2-1; CDR3: CASSLGGLGTEQFF
V: TRBV7-9; J: TRBJ2-1; CDR3: CASSSSGGAKYNEQFF
V: TRBV4-2; J: TRBJ2-2; CDR3: CASSQEVWGRAGELFF
V: TRBV10-3; J: TRBJ2-7; CDR3: CAISDQSYEQYF
V: TRBV20-1; J: TRBJ2-5; CDR3: CSAPGQGYQETQYF
V: TRBV5-4; J: TRBJ2-5; CDR3: CASSFGTSGLETQYF
V: TRBV20-1; J: TRBJ1-2; CDR3: CSARDRRAVGGYTF
V: TRBV10-3; J: TRBJ2-7; CDR3: CAISERSRSYEQYF
V: TRBV12-3/TRBV12-4; J: TRBJ1-3; CDR3: CASSSGTGTGNTIYF
V: TRBV12-3/TRBV12-4; J: TRBJ1-2; CDR3: CASSFASNYGYTF
V: TRBV11-2; J: TRBJ1-1; CDR3: CASSPGIVEAFF
V: TRBV4-3; J: TRBJ2-7; CDR3: CASSPGGPHYEQYF
V: TRBV4-3; J: TRBJ2-1; CDR3: CASRWTGNNEQFF
V: TRBV20-1; J: TRBJ2-3; CDR3: CSEGPVGTDTQYF
V: TRBV2; J: TRBJ2-3; CDR3: CASSSTSGQADTQYF
V: TRBV27; J: TRBJ2-7; CDR3: CASSHYSSGQGYEQYF
V: TRBV11-2; J: TRBJ2-5; CDR3: CASSLGTSGRYQETQYF
V: TRBV21-1; J: TRBJ2-1; CDR3: CASSKNQGAVHEQFF
V: TRBV5-1; J: TRBJ1-1; CDR3: CASSYKDPESMNTEAFF
V: TRBV29-1; J: TRBJ2-5; CDR3: CSVEEETQYF
V: TRBV3-1; J: TRBJ2-5; CDR3: CASSQGGRETQYF
V: TRBV4-1; J: TRBJ1-1; CDR3: CASSQDLGRVVSDTEAFF
V: TRBV6-1; J: TRBJ2-3; CDR3: CATEGAGTDTQYF
V: TRBV19; J: TRBJ2-1; CDR3: CASSIGQGNYNEQFF
V: TRBV9; J: TRBJ2-3; CDR3: CASSAGLAGHFITDTQYF
V: TRBV19; J: TRBJ2-4; CDR3: CASSRGPISGIQYF
V: TRBV5-1; J: TRBJ1-1; CDR3: CASSLVGDNTEAFF
V: TRBV2; J: TRBJ2-5; CDR3: CASNREIETQYF
V: TRBV18; J: TRBJ2-5; CDR3: CASSPPGTKQETQYF